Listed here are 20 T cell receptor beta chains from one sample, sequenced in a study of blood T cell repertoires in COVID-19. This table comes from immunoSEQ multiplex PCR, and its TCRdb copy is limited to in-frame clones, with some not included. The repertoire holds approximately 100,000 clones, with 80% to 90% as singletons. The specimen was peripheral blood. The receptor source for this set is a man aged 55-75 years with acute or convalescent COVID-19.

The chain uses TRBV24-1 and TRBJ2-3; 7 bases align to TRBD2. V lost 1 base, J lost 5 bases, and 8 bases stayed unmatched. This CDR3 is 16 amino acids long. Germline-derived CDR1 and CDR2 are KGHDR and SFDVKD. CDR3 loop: CATSDFGGGPVDTQYF. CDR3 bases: TGTGCCACCAGTGATTTTGGGGGAGGGCCGGTAGATACGCAGTATTTT.

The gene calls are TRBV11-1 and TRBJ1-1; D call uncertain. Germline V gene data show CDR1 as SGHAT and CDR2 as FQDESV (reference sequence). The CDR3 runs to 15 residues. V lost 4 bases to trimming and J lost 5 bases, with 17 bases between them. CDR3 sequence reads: CASSSLQVVETEAFF. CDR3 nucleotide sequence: TGTGCCAGCAGCTCACTTCAGGTTGTTGAGACTGAAGCTTTCTTT.

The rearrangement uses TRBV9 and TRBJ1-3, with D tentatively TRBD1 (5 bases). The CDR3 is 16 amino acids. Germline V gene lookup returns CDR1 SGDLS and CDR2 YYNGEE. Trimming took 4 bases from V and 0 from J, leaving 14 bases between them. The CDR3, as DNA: TGTGCCAGCAGCCCCCGACAGCAGAGCTCTGGAAACACCATATATTTT. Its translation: CASSPRQQSSGNTIYF.

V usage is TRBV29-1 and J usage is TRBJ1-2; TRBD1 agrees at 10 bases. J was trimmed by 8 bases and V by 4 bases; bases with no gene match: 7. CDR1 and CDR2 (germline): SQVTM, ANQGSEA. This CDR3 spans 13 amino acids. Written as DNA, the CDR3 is TGCAGCGTTGGTACGGGACAGGGGAACGGCTACACCTTC. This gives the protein CSVGTGQGNGYTF.

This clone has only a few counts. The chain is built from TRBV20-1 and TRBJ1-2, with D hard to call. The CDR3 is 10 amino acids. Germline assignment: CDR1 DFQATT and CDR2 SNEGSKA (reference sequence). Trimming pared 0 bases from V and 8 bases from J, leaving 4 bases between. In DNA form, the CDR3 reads TGCAGTGCTAGAGATAGCGGCTACACCTTC. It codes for CSARDSGYTF.

As DNA, the CDR3 is TGTGCCAGCAGGGTCGACAGTAACTATGGCTACACCTTC. This sequence encodes CASRVDSNYGYTF. J is TRBJ1-2 and V is TRBV6-5, with a possible D match to TRBD1 (5 bases). The CDR3 has 13 residues. V lost 6 bases and J lost 1, with 9 bases in between. From germline, CDR1 is MNHEY and CDR2 SVGAGI.

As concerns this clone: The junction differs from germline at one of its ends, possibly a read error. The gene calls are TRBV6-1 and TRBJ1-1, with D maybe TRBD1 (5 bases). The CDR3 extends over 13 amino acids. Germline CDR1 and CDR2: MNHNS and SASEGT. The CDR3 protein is CASSEGIRAEVFF. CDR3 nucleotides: TGTGCCAGCAGTGAAGGGATCAGGGCTGAAGTTTTCTTT.

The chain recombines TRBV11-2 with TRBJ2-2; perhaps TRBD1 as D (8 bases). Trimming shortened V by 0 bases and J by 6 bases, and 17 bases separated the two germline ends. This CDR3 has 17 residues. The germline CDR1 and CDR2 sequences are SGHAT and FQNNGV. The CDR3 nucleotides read TGTGCCAGCAGCTTAGATAGGGGACTACAGGGGGCCGGGGAGCTGTTTTTT. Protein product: CASSLDRGLQGAGELFF.

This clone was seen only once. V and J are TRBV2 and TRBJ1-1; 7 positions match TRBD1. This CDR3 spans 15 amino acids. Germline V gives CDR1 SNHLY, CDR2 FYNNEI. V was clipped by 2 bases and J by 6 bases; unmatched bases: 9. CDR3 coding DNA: TGTGCCAGCAGTGAAATAGGACAGGTTAACGCTGAAGCTTTCTTT. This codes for CASSEIGQVNAEAFF.

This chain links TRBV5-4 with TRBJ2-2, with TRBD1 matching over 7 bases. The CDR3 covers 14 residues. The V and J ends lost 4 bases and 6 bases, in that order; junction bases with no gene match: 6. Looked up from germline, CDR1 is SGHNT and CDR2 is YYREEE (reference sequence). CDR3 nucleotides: TGTGCCAGCAGCCCTCAGGGGGTCCCCGGGGAGCTGTTTTTT. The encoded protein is CASSPQGVPGELFF.

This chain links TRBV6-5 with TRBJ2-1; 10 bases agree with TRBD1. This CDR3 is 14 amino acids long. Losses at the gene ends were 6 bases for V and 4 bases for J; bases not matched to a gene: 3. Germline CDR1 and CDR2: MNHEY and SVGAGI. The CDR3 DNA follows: TGTGCCAGCAGGTGGGACAGGGGTTACAATGAGCAGTTCTTC. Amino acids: CASRWDRGYNEQFF.

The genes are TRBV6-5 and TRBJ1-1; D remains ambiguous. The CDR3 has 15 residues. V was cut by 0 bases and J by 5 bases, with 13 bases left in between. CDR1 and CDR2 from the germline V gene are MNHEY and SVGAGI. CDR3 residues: CASSYSKSPGTEAFF. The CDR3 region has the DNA TGTGCCAGCAGTTACTCGAAGAGCCCCGGTACTGAAGCTTTCTTT.

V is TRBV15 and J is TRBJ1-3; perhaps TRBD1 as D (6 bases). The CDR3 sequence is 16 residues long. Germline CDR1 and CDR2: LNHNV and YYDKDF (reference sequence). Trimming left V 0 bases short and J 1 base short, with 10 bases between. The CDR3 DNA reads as TGTGCCACCAGCAGAGATCTGGGGGCTTCTGGAAACACCATATATTTT. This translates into CATSRDLGASGNTIYF. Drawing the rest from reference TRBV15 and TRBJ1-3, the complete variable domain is DAMVIQNPRYQVTQFGKPVTLSCSQTLNHNVMYWYQQKSSQAPKLLFHYYDKDFNNEADTPDNFQSRRPNTSFCFLDIRSPGLGDTAMYLCATSRDLGASGNTIYFGEGSWLTVV.

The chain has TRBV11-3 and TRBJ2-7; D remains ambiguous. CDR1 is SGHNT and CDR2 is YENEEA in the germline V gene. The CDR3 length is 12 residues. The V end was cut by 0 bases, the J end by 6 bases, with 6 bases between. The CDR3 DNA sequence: TGTGCCAGCAGCTTAGATTCTACCGAGCAGTACTTC. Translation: CASSLDSTEQYF.

The CDR3, as DNA: TGTGCCACCAGCAGATTACAGGGAGGGAGTTATCAGCCCCAGCATTTT. It translates to CATSRLQGGSYQPQHF. The chain employs TRBV15 and TRBJ1-5; maybe TRBD1 (6 bases). The V gene's germline CDR1 is LNHNV and CDR2 YYDKDF (reference sequence). The CDR3 is 16 residues long. Trimming shortened V by 2 bases and J by 5 bases, and 16 bases separated the two germline ends.

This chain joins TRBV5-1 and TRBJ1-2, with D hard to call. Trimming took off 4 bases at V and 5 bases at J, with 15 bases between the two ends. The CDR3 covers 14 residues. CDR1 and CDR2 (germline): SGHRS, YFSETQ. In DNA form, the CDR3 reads TGCGCCAGCAGCATTTCAAGCGGGTCATATGGCTACACCTTC. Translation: CASSISSGSYGYTF.

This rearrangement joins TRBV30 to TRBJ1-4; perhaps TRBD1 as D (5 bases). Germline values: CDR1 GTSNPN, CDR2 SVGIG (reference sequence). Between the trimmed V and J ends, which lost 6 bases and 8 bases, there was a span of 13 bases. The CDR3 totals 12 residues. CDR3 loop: CACIGVGEKLFF. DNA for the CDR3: TGTGCCTGCATAGGGGTCGGGGAAAAACTGTTTTTT.

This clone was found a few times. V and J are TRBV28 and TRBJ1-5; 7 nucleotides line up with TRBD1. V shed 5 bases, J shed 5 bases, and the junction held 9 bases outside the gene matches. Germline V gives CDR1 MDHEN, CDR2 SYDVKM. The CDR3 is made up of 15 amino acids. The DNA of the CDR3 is TGTGCCAGCAGTCCCCTGGACAGGTCCCATCAGCCCCAGCATTTT. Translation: CASSPLDRSHQPQHF. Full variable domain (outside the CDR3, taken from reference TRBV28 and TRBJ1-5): DVKVTQSSRYLVKRTGEKVFLECVQDMDHENMFWYRQDPGLGLRLIYFSYDVKMKEKGDIPEGYSVSREKKERFSLILESASTNQTSMYLCASSPLDRSHQPQHFGDGTRLSIL.

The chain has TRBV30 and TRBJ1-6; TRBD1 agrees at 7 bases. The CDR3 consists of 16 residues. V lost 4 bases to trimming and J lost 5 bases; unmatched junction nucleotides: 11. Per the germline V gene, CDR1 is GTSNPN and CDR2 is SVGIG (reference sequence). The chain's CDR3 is CAWKRGRLVDNSPLHF. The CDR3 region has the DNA TGTGCCTGGAAGAGGGGGCGGCTGGTTGATAATTCACCCCTCCACTTT.

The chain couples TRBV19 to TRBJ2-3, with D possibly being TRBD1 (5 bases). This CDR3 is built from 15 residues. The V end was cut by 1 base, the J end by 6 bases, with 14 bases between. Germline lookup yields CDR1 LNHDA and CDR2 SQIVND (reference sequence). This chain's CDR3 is CASSIAKGLSDTQYF. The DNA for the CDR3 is TGTGCCAGTAGTATAGCGAAGGGGCTGAGCGATACGCAGTATTTT.